These 13 T cell receptor beta chains originate from one sample sequenced in a study of T cell responses to AZD1222 COVID-19 vaccine (dated by TCRdb to about 2021). The time point label corresponds to: about 28 days (+/-7) after the second vaccine dose. To prepare the library, the immunoSEQ multiplex PCR assay was applied. TCRdb re-hosts the immuneACCESS table, in-frame sequences only. Its copies lack some clones; in the studies checked, an unresolved V gene accounts for under half of them, and the cause for the rest is not known. In this sample the table shows approximately 120,000 clones, approximately 87% of which occur a single time. The ten largest clones represent about 4.6% of the sample. The starting material was peripheral blood, obtained 28 days after the second AZD1222 dose. All receptors come from an adult who received the AZD1222 COVID-19 vaccine.

The chain couples TRBV7-6 to TRBJ2-3; 12 bases line up with TRBD2. The ends lost 0 bases at V and 2 bases at J; junction bases unmatched: 9. Per the germline V gene, CDR1 is SGHVS and CDR2 is FNYEAQ. The CDR3 loop spans 19 amino acids. In DNA, the CDR3 is TGTGCCAGCAGCTTAGCGCCTAGCGGGAGGGCAGCCACCACAGATACGCAGTATTTT. Residues: CASSLAPSGRAATTDTQYF.

The rearrangement joins TRBV12-3 or TRBV12-4 to TRBJ1-3, with 10 bases identical to TRBD1. This CDR3 region has 12 residues. DNA for the CDR3: TGTGCGGGGGGGACAGGGGTTAACACCATATATTTT. It is translated as CAGGTGVNTIYF.

The chain couples TRBV7-2 to TRBJ1-4, with unresolved D. Germline CDR1 and CDR2: SGHTA and FQGNSA. Trimming pared 4 bases from V and 7 bases from J, leaving 10 bases between. The CDR3 has 13 amino acids. The CDR3 DNA reads TGTGCCAGCAGCTCGGCGGCTGCTGAAAAACTGTTTTTT. It yields the protein CASSSAAAEKLFF.

This chain connects TRBV7-9 to TRBJ2-5, with D maybe TRBD2 (6 bases). The germline CDR1 and CDR2 sequences are SEHNR and FQNEAQ (reference sequence). The V end was cut by 4 bases, the J end by 2 bases, with 11 bases between. The CDR3 totals 14 residues. Written as DNA, the CDR3 is TGTGCCAGCAGCTCCGCGGGAAGACAAGAGACCCAGTACTTC. It codes for CASSSAGRQETQYF.

The chain employs TRBV27 and TRBJ1-5; D unclear. Germline V gene sequence: CDR1 MNHEY, CDR2 SMNVEV (reference sequence). With 6 bases removed from V and 3 bases from J, the gap between germline ends came to 9 bases. CDR3 length equals 13 residues. CDR3 amino acids: CASRDGYNQPQHF. CDR3 coding DNA: TGTGCCAGCAGGGACGGATACAATCAGCCCCAGCATTTT.

The V gene is TRBV14, the J gene TRBJ2-3, with TRBD2 matching 9 bases. Trimming cost V 0 bases and J 7 bases; bases outside gene matches: 2. The length of the CDR3 is 14 residues. Looked up from germline, CDR1 is SGHDN and CDR2 is FVKESK. CDR3 DNA: TGTGCCAGCAGCCAAGATAGCGGGAGTAATACGCAGTATTTT. This gives the protein CASSQDSGSNTQYF.

This rearrangement joins TRBV15 to TRBJ2-3; D is unresolved. Between the trimmed V and J ends, which lost 0 bases and 4 bases, there was a span of 8 bases. This CDR3 region has 14 residues. Germline CDR1 LNHNV, CDR2 YYDKDF (reference sequence). The CDR3 coding sequence is TGTGCCACCAGCAGAGATTTCACGGCAGATACGCAGTATTTT. Translation gives CATSRDFTADTQYF.

The chain uses TRBV18 and TRBJ2-1; D is unresolved. CDR3 length equals 13 residues. Germline CDR1 KGHSH, CDR2 LQKENI. Deletions cut 2 bases from V and 9 bases from J, with 11 bases between. CDR3 region: CASSPDQSGEQFF. CDR3 DNA sequence: TGTGCCAGCTCACCAGACCAATCGGGTGAGCAGTTCTTC.

The rearrangement uses TRBV14 and TRBJ2-7; the D gene is possibly TRBD2 (6 bases). Per germline, CDR1 SGHDN and CDR2 FVKESK. The germline V and J ends were trimmed by 0 bases and 3 bases, with 21 bases remaining between them. The CDR3 spans 18 residues. The CDR3 nucleotides are TGTGCCAGCAGCCAAGATCCGAGGCTAGCGACAACTTTCTACGAGCAGTACTTC. It specifies CASSQDPRLATTFYEQYF.

The genes are TRBV27 and TRBJ2-3, with 9 bases identical to TRBD2. With 7 bases clipped from V and 5 bases from J, the junction kept 4 bases outside the gene matches. Germline loops: CDR1 MNHEY, CDR2 SMNVEV (reference sequence). The CDR3 runs to 13 residues. In DNA, the CDR3 is TGTGCCAGCAATATGCGGGGGGGAGATACGCAGTATTTT. Translated, it gives CASNMRGGDTQYF.

The chain combines TRBV5-1 with TRBJ2-2; TRBD1 is a possible D gene (5 bases). Germline CDR1 and CDR2: SGHRS and YFSETQ. The CDR3 covers 16 residues. With 0 bases removed from V and 0 bases from J, the gap between germline ends came to 9 bases. The CDR3 nucleotides are TGCGCCAGCAGCTTGGCACAGGCCTCGAACACCGGGGAGCTGTTTTTT. This encodes CASSLAQASNTGELFF.

The chain is built from TRBV6-2 or TRBV6-3 and TRBJ1-1; weak D call: TRBD1 (5 bases). CDR3 length: 15 residues. Trimming took 0 bases from V and 3 from J, leaving 11 bases between them. Germline CDR1 and CDR2: MNHEY and SVGEGT. CDR3 residues: CASSYSRGADTEAFF. The DNA for the CDR3 is TGTGCCAGCAGTTACTCAAGGGGTGCCGACACTGAAGCTTTCTTT.

The genes are TRBV12-3 or TRBV12-4 and TRBJ1-2; 7 nucleotides agree with TRBD1. The CDR3 has 13 residues. Trimming took 4 bases from V and 3 from J; bases not matched to a gene: 2. The CDR3 sequence: CASSYTGDYGYTF. DNA for the CDR3: TGTGCCAGCAGTTACACAGGGGACTATGGCTACACCTTC.